Sequencing of this T cell receptor (beta chain) was carried out in a study of glioma-infiltrating T cells after dendritic cell vaccination. At the level of the study: Autologous tumor lysate-pulsed dendritic cell vaccination was given between about 2003 and 2013. Study-wide results and limits: Few patients contributed both blood and tumor specimens. Survival was not directly related to TCR clonality in these patients.

Regarding this clone: Its antigen is not identified.

Trimming stripped 2 bases from V and 4 bases from J, with 11 bases between. From germline, CDR1 is SGHVS and CDR2 FQNEAQ. This CDR3 has 14 amino acids. The repertoire was sequenced with immunoSEQ multiplex PCR; TCRdb's copy has only in-frame clones and lacks some. The sample carries around 72,000 clones, around 81% recorded once. Only patients with spare fresh-frozen tumor and over two years of follow-up were included. This chain joins TRBV7-8 and TRBJ1-2; the D is unclear. This sequence originates from a human donor with glioblastoma. The input for sequencing was blood, taken before dendritic cell vaccination. The CDR3 loop is CASSLSHTTYGYTF. In DNA form, the CDR3 reads TGTGCCAGCAGCTTATCTCACACTACCTATGGCTACACCTTC.